One TCR beta chain is described in this entry. Its antigen is currently not known. One base away there is no much larger clone; base qualities are not given. The germline V gene specifies ENHRY as CDR1 and SYGVKD as CDR2. From its cysteine to its phenylalanine, the CDR3 spans 15 amino acids. The sequence is cut down to CDR3 DNA, 45 bases in frame from base 1. Trimming leaves V shorter by 5 bases and J shorter by 3 bases, with the junction holding 5 bases beyond the gene matches. The CDR3 regions of human TCRbeta chains were subjected to immunosequencing. Under the source paper's analysis protocol: Repertoire TCRs were matched against a reference library of SARS-CoV-2-specific TCRs generated with the MIRA antigen-specificity platform. Breadth meant the fraction of unique TCRs that were SARS-CoV-2-associated, whereas depth meant the fraction of total T cells that were SARS-CoV-2-associated. Each spike-specific TCR was assigned to its reactive spike region and to a CD4 or CD8 class using the MIRA data. Log10-transformed breadth and depth values were compared by one-way ANOVA with Sidak's multiple comparisons tests. TCRdb obtained this table from immuneACCESS and retained in-frame rearrangements with V and J assigned. These tables miss some clones; where compared with another copy, unresolved V genes account for less than half of the shortfall, and the remainder is unexplained. The DNA gave D and trimming, while V, J and clone size come from that table. For this sample there are some 150,000 clones; roughly 93% appear just once. Around 0.9% of the sample belongs to the ten largest clones.

The source of the sample is a study of T cell responses to AZD1222 COVID-19 vaccine (dated by TCRdb to about 2021). Regarding the study in general: Because spike-specific TCR depth and breadth did not differ between the two schedules, AZD1222 recipients who got a second dose at roughly 4 weeks were pooled with those who got a second dose at roughly 12 weeks. TCR sequencing covered roughly 230 trial participants: 200 to 220 given two doses of AZD1222 and about 26 given two doses of MenACWY control vaccine. Enrollment into the trials was organized by age into subgroups of 18-55, 56-69 and 70-plus years, and those subgroups contained roughly 150, 30 and 60 TCR-sequenced participants, respectively. General findings and caveats noted by the study authors: The 56-69-year group was small, and its depth increase did not reach significance, likely because of low power. Conclusions about previously exposed vaccinees are limited because only six or seven AZD1222 recipients were SARS-CoV-2 seropositive at baseline. The vaccine-associated CD4 TCRs covered the entire spike protein, and the dominant responses fell in regions 160-218 and 743-854. Most participants were white British and females outnumbered males, and the authors suggested that clonal diversity may have been underestimated. Spike-specific TCR breadth and depth rose significantly after two AZD1222 doses compared with day 0 and with MenACWY recipients. Because no day 14 peak-response samples were available, the repertoires could be characterized only after the peak T cell response. Nearly half of unique spike-specific TCRs reportedly recognized epitopes outside regions mutated in the B.1.351 and B.1.1.7 variants.

The time point label, read with the paper, signifies: baseline before first vaccination. Samples from vaccinated people were obtained from the UK trials COV001 and COV002, which included a single-blind randomized controlled phase 2/3 trial of AZD1222 (ChAdOx1 nCoV-19) in healthy adults. For TCRbeta chain sequencing, PBMC samples were collected from trial participants at day 0 and at day 28 after the second dose. The sequencing here drew on peripheral blood, taken on day 0 of AZD1222 vaccination. The chain uses TRBV10-3 and TRBJ1-3; the junction holds 9 bases that match TRBD1. This clonotype was obtained from an adult in good health. The nucleotide sequence reads as follows: TGTGCCATCAGTACGGGACAGGGTTTTGGAAACACCATATATTTT. Its translation is CAISTGQGFGNTIYF.